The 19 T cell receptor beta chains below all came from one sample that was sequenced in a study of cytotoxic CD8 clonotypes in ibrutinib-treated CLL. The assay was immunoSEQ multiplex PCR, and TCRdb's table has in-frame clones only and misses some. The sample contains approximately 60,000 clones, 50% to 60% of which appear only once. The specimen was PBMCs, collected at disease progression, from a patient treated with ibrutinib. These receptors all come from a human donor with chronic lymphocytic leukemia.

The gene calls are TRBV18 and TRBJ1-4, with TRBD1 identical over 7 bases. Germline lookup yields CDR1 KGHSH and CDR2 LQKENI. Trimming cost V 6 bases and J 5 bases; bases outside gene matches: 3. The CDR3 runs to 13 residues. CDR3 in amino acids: CASSRGQNEKLFF. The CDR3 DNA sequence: TGTGCCAGCTCCCGGGGACAGAATGAAAAACTGTTTTTT.

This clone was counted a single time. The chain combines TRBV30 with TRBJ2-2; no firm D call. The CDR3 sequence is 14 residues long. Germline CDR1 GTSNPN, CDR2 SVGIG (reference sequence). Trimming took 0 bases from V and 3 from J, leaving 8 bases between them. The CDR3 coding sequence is TGTGCCTGGAGTGTAGGGCGGTACACCGGGGAGCTGTTTTTT. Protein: CAWSVGRYTGELFF.

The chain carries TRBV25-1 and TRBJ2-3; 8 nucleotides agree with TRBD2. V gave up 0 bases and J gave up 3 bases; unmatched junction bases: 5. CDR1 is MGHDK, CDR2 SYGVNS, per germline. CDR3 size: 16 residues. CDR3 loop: CASSEYGRGGTDTQYF. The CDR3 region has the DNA TGTGCCAGCAGTGAATACGGGAGGGGAGGGACAGATACGCAGTATTTT.

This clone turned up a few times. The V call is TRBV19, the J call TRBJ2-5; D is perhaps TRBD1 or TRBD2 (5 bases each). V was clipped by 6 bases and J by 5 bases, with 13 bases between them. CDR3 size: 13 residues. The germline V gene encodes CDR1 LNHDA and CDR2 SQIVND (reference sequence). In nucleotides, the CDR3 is TGTGCCAGTAGAAGGGACGTCCGTGAGACCCAGTACTTC. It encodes CASRRDVRETQYF.

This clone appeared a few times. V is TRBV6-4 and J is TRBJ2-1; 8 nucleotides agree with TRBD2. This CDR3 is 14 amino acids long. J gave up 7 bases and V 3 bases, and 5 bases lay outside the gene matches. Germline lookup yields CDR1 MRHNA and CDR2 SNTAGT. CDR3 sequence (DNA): TGTGCCAGCAGTGAAGGACTAGCCGGAAATGAGCAGTTCTTC. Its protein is CASSEGLAGNEQFF.

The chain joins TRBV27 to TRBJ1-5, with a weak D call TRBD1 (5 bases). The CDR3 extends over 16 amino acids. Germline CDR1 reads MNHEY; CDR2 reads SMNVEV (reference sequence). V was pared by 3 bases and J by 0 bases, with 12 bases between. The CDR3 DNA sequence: TGTGCCAGCAGTTTCACAGGCGGATATAGCAATCAGCCCCAGCATTTT. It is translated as CASSFTGGYSNQPQHF.

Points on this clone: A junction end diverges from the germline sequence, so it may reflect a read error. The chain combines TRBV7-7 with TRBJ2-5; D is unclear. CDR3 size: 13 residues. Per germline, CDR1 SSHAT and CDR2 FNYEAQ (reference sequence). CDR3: CASSRDARETQYF. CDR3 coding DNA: TGTGCTAGCAGTCGAGACGCGCGGGAGACCCAGTACTTC.

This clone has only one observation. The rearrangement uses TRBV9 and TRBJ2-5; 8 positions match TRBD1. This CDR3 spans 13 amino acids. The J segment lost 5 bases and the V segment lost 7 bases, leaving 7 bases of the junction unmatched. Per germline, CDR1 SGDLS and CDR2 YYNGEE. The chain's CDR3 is CASSQGGEETQYF. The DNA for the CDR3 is TGTGCCAGCTCACAGGGGGGCGAGGAGACCCAGTACTTC.

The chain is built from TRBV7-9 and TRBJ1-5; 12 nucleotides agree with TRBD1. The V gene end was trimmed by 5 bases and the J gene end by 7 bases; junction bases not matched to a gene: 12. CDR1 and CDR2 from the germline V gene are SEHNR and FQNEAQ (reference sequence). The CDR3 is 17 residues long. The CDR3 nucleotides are TGTGCCAGCAGCCCCGGGACAGGGGGCCCGATCCGGCAGCCCCAGCATTTT. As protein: CASSPGTGGPIRQPQHF.

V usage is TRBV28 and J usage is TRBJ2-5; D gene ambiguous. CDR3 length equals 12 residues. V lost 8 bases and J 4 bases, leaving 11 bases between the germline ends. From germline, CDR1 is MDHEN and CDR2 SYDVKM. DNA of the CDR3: TGTGCCAGCCACAAGACGGGAGAGACCCAGTACTTC. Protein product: CASHKTGETQYF.

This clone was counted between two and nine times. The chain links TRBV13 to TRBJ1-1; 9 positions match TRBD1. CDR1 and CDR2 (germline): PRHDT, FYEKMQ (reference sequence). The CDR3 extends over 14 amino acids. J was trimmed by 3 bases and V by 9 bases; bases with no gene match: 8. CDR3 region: CARQRRQGDTEAFF. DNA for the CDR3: TGTGCCAGGCAAAGGAGACAGGGGGACACTGAAGCTTTCTTT.

CDR3 DNA sequence: TGTGCCAGTAGGCAAAGTGCAGGCGATAAACTGTTTTTT. Translating it yields CASRQSAGDKLFF. This chain uses TRBV19 with TRBJ1-4, with D unclear. Germline CDR1 LNHDA, CDR2 SQIVND (reference sequence). The V and J ends lost 6 bases and 11 bases respectively, with 16 bases between them. This CDR3 has 13 amino acids.

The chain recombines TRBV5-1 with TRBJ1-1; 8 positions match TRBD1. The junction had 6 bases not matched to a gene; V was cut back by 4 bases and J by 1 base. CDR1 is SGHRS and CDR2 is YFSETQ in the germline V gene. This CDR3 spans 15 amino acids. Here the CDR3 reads CASSLHQGANTEAFF. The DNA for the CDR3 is TGCGCCAGCAGCCTTCACCAGGGGGCGAACACTGAAGCTTTCTTT.

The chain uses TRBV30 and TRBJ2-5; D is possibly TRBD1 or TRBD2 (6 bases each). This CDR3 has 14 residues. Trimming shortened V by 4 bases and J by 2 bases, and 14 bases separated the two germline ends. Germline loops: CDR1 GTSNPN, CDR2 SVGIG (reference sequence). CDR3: CAWKNRDFQETQYF. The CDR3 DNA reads TGTGCCTGGAAAAACAGGGACTTTCAAGAGACCCAGTACTTC. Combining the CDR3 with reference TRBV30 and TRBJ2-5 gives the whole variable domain SQTIHQWPATLVQPVGSPLSLECTVEGTSNPNLYWYRQAAGRGLQLLFYSVGIGQISSEVPQNLSASRPQDRQFILSSKKLLLSDSGFYLCAWKNRDFQETQYFGPGTRLLVL.

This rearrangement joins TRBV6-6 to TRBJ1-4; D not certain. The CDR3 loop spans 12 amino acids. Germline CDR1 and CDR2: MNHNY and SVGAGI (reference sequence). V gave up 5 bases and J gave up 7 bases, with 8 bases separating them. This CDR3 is CASSPRFEKLFF. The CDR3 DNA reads TGTGCCAGCAGTCCCCGGTTTGAAAAACTGTTTTTT.

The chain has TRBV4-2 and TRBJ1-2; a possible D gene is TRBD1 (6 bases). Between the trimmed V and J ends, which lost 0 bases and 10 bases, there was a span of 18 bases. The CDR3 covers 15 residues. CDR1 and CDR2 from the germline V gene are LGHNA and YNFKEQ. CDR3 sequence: CASSQDHQQGRYYTF. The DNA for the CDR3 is TGTGCCAGCAGCCAAGATCATCAACAGGGACGTTACTACACCTTC.

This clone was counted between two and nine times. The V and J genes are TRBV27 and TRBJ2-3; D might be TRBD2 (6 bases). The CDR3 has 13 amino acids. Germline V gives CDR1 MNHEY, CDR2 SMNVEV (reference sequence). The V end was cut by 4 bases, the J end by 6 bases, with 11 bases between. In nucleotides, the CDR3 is TGTGCCAGCAGTTCCCTAAGCGGGGATACGCAGTATTTT. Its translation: CASSSLSGDTQYF.

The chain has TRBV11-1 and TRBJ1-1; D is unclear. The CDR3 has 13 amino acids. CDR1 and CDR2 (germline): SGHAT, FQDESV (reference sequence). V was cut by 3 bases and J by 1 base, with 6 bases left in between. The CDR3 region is CASSFLPNTEAFF. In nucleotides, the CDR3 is TGTGCCAGCAGCTTCTTACCGAACACTGAAGCTTTCTTT.

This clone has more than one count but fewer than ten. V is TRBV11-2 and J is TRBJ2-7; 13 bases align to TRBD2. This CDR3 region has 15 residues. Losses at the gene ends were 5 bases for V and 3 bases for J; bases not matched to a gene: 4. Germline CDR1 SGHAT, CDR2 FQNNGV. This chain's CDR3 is CASSAGLAGVYEQYF. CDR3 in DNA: TGTGCCAGCAGCGCAGGACTAGCGGGAGTCTACGAGCAGTACTTC.